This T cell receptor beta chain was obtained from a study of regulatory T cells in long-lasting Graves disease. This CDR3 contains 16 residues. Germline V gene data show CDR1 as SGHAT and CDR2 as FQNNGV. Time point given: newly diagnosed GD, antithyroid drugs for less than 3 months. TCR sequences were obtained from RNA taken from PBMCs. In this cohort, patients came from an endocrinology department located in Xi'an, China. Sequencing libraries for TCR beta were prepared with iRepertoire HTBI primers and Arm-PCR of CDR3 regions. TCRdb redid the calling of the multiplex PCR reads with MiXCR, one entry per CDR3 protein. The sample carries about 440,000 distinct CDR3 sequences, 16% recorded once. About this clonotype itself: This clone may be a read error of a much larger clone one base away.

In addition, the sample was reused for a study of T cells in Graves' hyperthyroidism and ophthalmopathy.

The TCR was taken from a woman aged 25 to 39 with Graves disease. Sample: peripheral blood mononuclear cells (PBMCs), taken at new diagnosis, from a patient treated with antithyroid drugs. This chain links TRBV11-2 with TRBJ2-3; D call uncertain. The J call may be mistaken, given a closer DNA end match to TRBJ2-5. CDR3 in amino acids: CASSSSSQRRAETQYF. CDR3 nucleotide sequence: TGTGCCAGCAGCTCCTCCTCCCAACGGCGAGCAGAGACCCAGTACTTC.